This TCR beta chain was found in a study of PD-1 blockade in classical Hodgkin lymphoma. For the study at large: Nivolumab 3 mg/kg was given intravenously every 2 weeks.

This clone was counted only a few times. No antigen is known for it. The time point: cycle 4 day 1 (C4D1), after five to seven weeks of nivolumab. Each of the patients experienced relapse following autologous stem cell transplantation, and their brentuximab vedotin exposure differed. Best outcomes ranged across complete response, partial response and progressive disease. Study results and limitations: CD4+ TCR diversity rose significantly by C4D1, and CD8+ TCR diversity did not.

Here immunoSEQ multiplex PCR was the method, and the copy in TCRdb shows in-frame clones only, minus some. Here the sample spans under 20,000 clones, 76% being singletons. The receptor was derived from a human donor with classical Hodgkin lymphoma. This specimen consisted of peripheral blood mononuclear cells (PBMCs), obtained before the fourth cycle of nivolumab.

The CDR3 reads CASSLLGTSSYEQYF. In nucleotides, the CDR3 is TGTGCCAGCAGCTTGCTGGGGACCAGCTCCTACGAGCAGTACTTC. The chain couples TRBV5-6 to TRBJ2-7, with D perhaps being TRBD1 or TRBD2 (5 bases each). CDR3 size: 15 residues. Trimming pared 1 base from V and 0 bases from J, leaving 11 bases between. Germline loops: CDR1 SGHDT, CDR2 YYEEEE. Full variable domain (remainder filled in from reference TRBV5-6 and TRBJ2-7): DAGVTQSPTHLIKTRGQQVTLRCSPKSGHDTVSWYQQALGQGPQFIFQYYEEEERQRGNFPDRFSGHQFPNYSSELNVNALLLGDSALYLCASSLLGTSSYEQYFGPGTRLTVT.